This TCR beta chain appears in the sequencing data of a study of T cell responses to AZD1222 COVID-19 vaccine. Study-wide findings and caveats: An increase in Spike-specific TCR breadth and depth was observed after two AZD1222 doses. In all cases, repertoires were sampled only after the peak T cell response. Donors were chiefly white British, with a greater number of females, and clonal diversity was perhaps underestimated.

Data came from immunoSEQ multiplex PCR; TCRdb stores just in-frame clones and leaves some out. The sample lists about 130,000 clones, 80% to 90% occurring once. For this clone: Its antigen is as yet unknown.

The receptor's source is an adult in good health. Specimen: peripheral blood, collected on day 0 of AZD1222 vaccination.

The CDR3 reads CASSAQGATNTEAFF. DNA for the CDR3: TGTGCCAGCAGCGCTCAGGGGGCAACGAACACTGAAGCTTTCTTT. V and J are TRBV9 and TRBJ1-1; TRBD1 aligns across 8 bases. With V trimmed by 3 bases and J by 1 base, 5 bases remained unmatched. The CDR3 length is 15 residues. Per germline, CDR1 SGDLS and CDR2 YYNGEE. Full variable domain (missing parts from reference TRBV9 and TRBJ1-1): DSGVTQTPKHLITATGQRVTLRCSPRSGDLSVYWYQQSLDQGLQFLIQYYNGEERAKGNILERFSAQQFPDLHSELNLSSLELGDSALYFCASSAQGATNTEAFFGQGTRLTVV.